This entry features one TCR beta chain sequence. The sample comes from a study of blood T cell repertoires in COVID-19. Study context: Samples representing acute and convalescent COVID-19 were sourced from the United States, Italy and Spain. The analysed material was cDNA or gDNA that came from T cells, B-cell-depleted T cells, or PBMCs.

Authors' analysis steps: For nucleated cells, counts were estimated from reference gene primer amplification. TCRdb's table, derived via immunoSEQ multiplex PCR, lists solely in-frame clones and lacks some. D and trimming were read from the DNA, whereas the V and J calls and clone size are those reported in that table. This sample has tens of thousands of clones, with 85% found just once. The sequencing input was peripheral blood. The receptor was isolated from a human donor in a cohort sampled during active COVID-19.

CDR3 sequence: CASSKWPGTRGHYEQYF. The DNA of the CDR3 is TGTGCCAGCAGCAAATGGCCGGGGACACGAGGTCACTACGAGCAGTACTTC. This rearrangement joins TRBV21-1 to TRBJ2-7; the table names TRBD1, a call not compared with the DNA. TRBV21-1 is classified as a pseudogene. The CDR3 runs to 17 residues.